Each of the 32 T cell receptor beta chains below was sequenced from the same sample in a study of blood T cell repertoires in COVID-19. The table came from immunoSEQ multiplex PCR; TCRdb's copy has only in-frame clones and leaves some out. The sample has 200,000 to 250,000 clones; 90% to 95% are singletons. Sequencing was carried out using peripheral blood. Every receptor here comes from a man between 25 and 39 years old with acute or convalescent COVID-19.

This chain connects TRBV30 to TRBJ1-2, with D tentatively TRBD1 (5 bases). Trimming pared 0 bases from V and 5 bases from J, leaving 13 bases between. Germline V gene lookup returns CDR1 GTSNPN and CDR2 SVGIG (reference sequence). The CDR3 sequence is 14 residues long. CDR3: CAWSVPGGGYGYTF. In DNA, the CDR3 is TGTGCCTGGAGTGTACCCGGGGGAGGGTATGGCTACACCTTC.

The CDR3 DNA follows: TGCGCCAGCAGCGAACCCGCGGACATCGGCACAGATACGCAGTATTTT. Its translation: CASSEPADIGTDTQYF. The chain has TRBV5-1 and TRBJ2-3; D perhaps matches TRBD1 (5 bases). Germline CDR1 SGHRS, CDR2 YFSETQ. This CDR3 has 16 amino acids. Trimming removed 4 bases at V and 1 base at J, with 16 bases between.

The chain carries TRBV4-2 and TRBJ2-4; 7 positions match TRBD2. From germline, CDR1 is LGHNA and CDR2 YNFKEQ. This CDR3 comprises 15 residues. V dropped 4 bases and J dropped 8; count of bases not matched to a gene: 11. CDR3 in amino acids: CASSRAGRESDIQYF. The CDR3 DNA reads TGTGCCAGCAGCCGAGCTGGGCGGGAGTCAGACATTCAGTACTTC.

The chain couples TRBV28 to TRBJ1-1; D unresolved. CDR1 and CDR2 from the germline V gene are MDHEN and SYDVKM. This CDR3 has 13 residues. Trimming took 7 bases from V and 4 from J, leaving 13 bases between them. CDR3 sequence: CASTGFSFTEAFF. CDR3 nucleotide sequence: TGTGCCAGCACGGGGTTTTCGTTCACTGAAGCTTTCTTT. Together with reference TRBV28 and TRBJ1-1, the CDR3 gives the full variable domain: DVKVTQSSRYLVKRTGEKVFLECVQDMDHENMFWYRQDPGLGLRLIYFSYDVKMKEKGDIPEGYSVSREKKERFSLILESASTNQTSMYLCASTGFSFTEAFFGQGTRLTVV.

This chain links TRBV30 with TRBJ2-3; 8 bases align to TRBD2. The junction had 9 bases not matched to a gene; V was cut back by 4 bases and J by 0 bases. The CDR3 contains 16 residues. Germline lookup yields CDR1 GTSNPN and CDR2 SVGIG (reference sequence). This chain's CDR3 is CAWILSGGLSTDTQYF. The CDR3 DNA sequence: TGTGCCTGGATCCTCAGCGGGGGCCTTAGCACAGATACGCAGTATTTT.

The V gene is TRBV6-6, the J gene TRBJ2-7, with 7 positions matching TRBD1. This CDR3 region has 12 residues. The V segment lost 11 bases and the J segment 3 bases; nucleotides outside the gene matches: 7. Germline V gives CDR1 MNHNY, CDR2 SVGAGI (reference sequence). The CDR3 region has the DNA TGTGCCGCCTCGGGACAGAACTACGAGCAGTACTTC. The encoded protein is CAASGQNYEQYF.

V is TRBV20-1 and J is TRBJ2-4; D is perhaps TRBD1 (5 bases). The CDR3 is 11 amino acids. V was cut by 4 bases and J by 15 bases, with 16 bases left in between. CDR1 and CDR2 (germline): DFQATT, SNEGSKA (reference sequence). CDR3 coding DNA: TGCAGTGCTACCGGCGCAGGGCCGAGGTACTTC. Protein sequence: CSATGAGPRYF.

V and J are TRBV4-1 and TRBJ1-6, with D possibly TRBD1 on 6 matching bases. The length of the CDR3 is 17 residues. Trimming pared 4 bases from V and 10 bases from J, leaving 23 bases between. The germline V gene encodes CDR1 MGHRA and CDR2 YSYEKL. Written as DNA, the CDR3 is TGCGCCAGCAGCCTTGGTGCCGCCAGGGGCGCGATGTCACCCCTCCACTTT. Its protein product is CASSLGAARGAMSPLHF.

V is TRBV19 and J is TRBJ2-7, with 7 positions matching TRBD2. Germline V gene sequence: CDR1 LNHDA, CDR2 SQIVND (reference sequence). Trimming removed 10 bases from V and 2 bases from J; junction bases left unmatched: 14. This CDR3 region has 15 residues. The CDR3 reads CATSPGLGRTYEQYF. The CDR3 bases are TGTGCCACCTCACCTGGACTAGGGCGGACCTACGAGCAGTACTTC.

The chain couples TRBV28 to TRBJ1-2; TRBD1 aligns across 7 bases. Germline loops: CDR1 MDHEN, CDR2 SYDVKM. The CDR3 extends over 12 amino acids. V shed 6 bases, J shed 8 bases, and the junction held 6 bases outside the gene matches. CDR3 nucleotide sequence: TGTGCCAGCAGGCCAACAGGGGAGGGCTACACCTTC. It specifies CASRPTGEGYTF.

The rearrangement links TRBV28 to TRBJ1-2; D might be TRBD1 (5 bases). Trimming pared 1 base from V and 4 bases from J, leaving 10 bases between. Germline values: CDR1 MDHEN, CDR2 SYDVKM. This CDR3 is built from 14 residues. The CDR3 protein is CASSLSRVVYGYTF. CDR3 coding DNA: TGTGCCAGCAGTTTATCCAGGGTAGTCTATGGCTACACCTTC.

This chain links TRBV19 with TRBJ2-7; a weak D match, TRBD1 (6 bases). Germline V lookup: CDR1 LNHDA, CDR2 SQIVND (reference sequence). This CDR3 contains 17 residues. Trimming removed 9 bases at V and 1 base at J, with 25 bases between. The CDR3 region has the DNA TGTGCCAGCTCCGCCGTTCTACAGGGAAGTTGGTCCTACGAGCAGTACTTC. This sequence encodes CASSAVLQGSWSYEQYF. Supplemented by reference TRBV19 and TRBJ2-7, the full variable domain reads DGGITQSPKYLFRKEGQNVTLSCEQNLNHDAMYWYRQDPGQGLRLIYYSQIVNDFQKGDIAEGYSVSREKKESFPLTVTSAQKNPTAFYLCASSAVLQGSWSYEQYFGPGTRLTVT.

The chain has TRBV2 and TRBJ1-1; TRBD1 might be the D (5 bases). Germline V CDR1 and CDR2: SNHLY, FYNNEI. The CDR3 consists of 13 residues. Trimming took off 5 bases at V and 11 bases at J, with 18 bases between the two ends. DNA of the CDR3: TGTGCCAGCAGTCCTACCTGGGCAGGGTCGGCTTTCTTT. Translated: CASSPTWAGSAFF.

The chain links TRBV9 to TRBJ2-2; 13 bases agree with TRBD2. Germline trimming cut 2 bases from V and 6 bases from J; bases unmatched to any gene: 4. In germline, CDR1 is SGDLS, CDR2 YYNGEE. The CDR3 contains 16 residues. The CDR3 DNA is TGTGCCAGCAGCGTCGGACTAGCGGGGGCCTCCGGGGAGCTGTTTTTT. This sequence encodes CASSVGLAGASGELFF.

This chain connects TRBV18 to TRBJ2-1; 9 nucleotides match TRBD2. Germline CDR1 and CDR2: KGHSH and LQKENI. V dropped 1 base and J dropped 4; count of bases not matched to a gene: 11. The CDR3 runs 18 residues. The CDR3, as DNA: TGTGCCAGCTCACCACGGACCCTCAGCGGGGGGAAATACAATGAGCAGTTCTTC. Its protein product is CASSPRTLSGGKYNEQFF. Looking up the rest from reference TRBV18 and TRBJ2-1 gives the full variable domain: NAGVMQNPRHLVRRRGQEARLRCSPMKGHSHVYWYRQLPEEGLKFMVYLQKENIIDESGMPKERFSAEFPKEGPSILRIQQVVRGDSAAYFCASSPRTLSGGKYNEQFFGPGTRLTVL.

The chain carries TRBV29-1 and TRBJ2-7; tentative D call: TRBD1 (6 bases). CDR1 and CDR2 from the germline V gene are SQVTM and ANQGSEA. The CDR3 has 14 amino acids. Trimming shortened V by 4 bases and J by 0 bases, and 13 bases separated the two germline ends. CDR3 bases: TGCAGCGTTGCATCAGGGGCCACCTCCTACGAGCAGTACTTC. Its translation: CSVASGATSYEQYF.

V usage is TRBV27 and J usage is TRBJ1-2, with 9 bases that match TRBD1. With 9 bases clipped from V and 7 bases from J, the junction kept 9 bases outside the gene matches. Germline assignment: CDR1 MNHEY and CDR2 SMNVEV (reference sequence). The CDR3 runs 13 residues. The CDR3 coding sequence is TGTGCCAGTAAGGGACAGGGTCGCCTTGGCTACACCTTC. Its translation: CASKGQGRLGYTF.

This sequence joins TRBV2 and TRBJ1-6; D might be TRBD1 (5 bases). The CDR3 spans 13 residues. In germline, CDR1 is SNHLY, CDR2 FYNNEI. The V end lost 8 bases, the J end lost 9 bases, and 14 bases lay between the germline ends. CDR3 bases: TGTGCCAGCTCCCCAGGGAATCGTTCACCCCTCCACTTT. Translated: CASSPGNRSPLHF.

This clone was seen a single time. The chain couples TRBV6-5 to TRBJ2-7, with TRBD2 identical over 12 bases. The CDR3 consists of 13 residues. J lost 5 bases, V lost 6 bases, and 2 bases had no gene match. Germline CDR1 and CDR2: MNHEY and SVGAGI. CDR3 in DNA: TGTGCCAGCAGGACTAGCGGGAGTAACGAGCAGTACTTC. It specifies CASRTSGSNEQYF.

The sample holds one count of this clone. J is TRBJ2-3 and V is TRBV28; TRBD1 agrees at 8 bases. Losses at the gene ends were 6 bases for V and 2 bases for J; bases not matched to a gene: 22. CDR3 length: 20 amino acids. Germline assignment: CDR1 MDHEN and CDR2 SYDVKM. This CDR3 reads CASSRTISPRGRGVTDTQYF. CDR3 coding DNA: TGTGCCAGCAGCCGGACCATTAGCCCCAGGGGGCGCGGTGTCACAGATACGCAGTATTTT.

This clone has only a few counts. The rearrangement links TRBV25-1 to TRBJ2-1; 9 bases are shared with TRBD2. Germline-derived CDR1 and CDR2 are MGHDK and SYGVNS. The CDR3 runs to 14 residues. V dropped 5 bases and J dropped 7; count of bases not matched to a gene: 6. CDR3 nucleotide sequence: TGTGCCAGCAGTCCGGGACTAGCTCTGAATGAGCAGTTCTTC. Translation: CASSPGLALNEQFF.

The chain recombines TRBV6-5 with TRBJ1-3; possible D gene TRBD1, 5 bases. Germline CDR1 and CDR2: MNHEY and SVGAGI. V dropped 2 bases and J dropped 0 bases, with 11 bases sitting between them. The CDR3 runs 16 residues. The CDR3 region is CASSYTQAHSGNTIYF. For the CDR3, the DNA is TGTGCCAGCAGTTACACACAGGCGCACTCTGGAAACACCATATATTTT.

The gene calls are TRBV21-1 and TRBJ2-7; TRBD1, as called in the table, went unchecked against the DNA. TRBV21-1 is termed a pseudogene. CDR3 length equals 16 residues. The CDR3 reads CASSINIRDTIYEQYF. CDR3 sequence (DNA): TGTGCCAGCAGCATAAACATCCGGGACACCATATACGAGCAGTACTTC.

The chain is built from TRBV11-2 and TRBJ2-1; D is ambiguous. The V end was cut by 1 base, the J end by 3 bases, with 10 bases between. CDR3 size: 15 residues. Germline assignment: CDR1 SGHAT and CDR2 FQNNGV. In DNA, the CDR3 is TGTGCCAGCAGCTTAGCCCACTTGGTCTACAATGAGCAGTTCTTC. This encodes CASSLAHLVYNEQFF.

In regard to this clone: One end of the junction varies from germline; a read error may be responsible. This chain uses TRBV7-2 with TRBJ1-6, with unresolved D. Germline assignment: CDR1 SGHTA and CDR2 FQGNSA. There are 16 residues in the CDR3. Here the CDR3 reads CASSLLPGIQFTPPNF. The DNA of the CDR3 is TGTGCCAGCAGCCTCTTACCCGGTATCCAATTCACCCCTCCTAACTTT.

The rearrangement joins TRBV3-1 (or the pseudogene TRBV3-2) to TRBJ2-3, with 12 nucleotides matching TRBD2. The CDR3 loop spans 13 amino acids. The germline V gene encodes CDR1 LGHDT and CDR2 YNNKEL (reference sequence). Unmatched junction bases numbered 1, after V lost 1 base and J lost 11 bases. Written as DNA, the CDR3 is TGTGCCAGCAGCCAAGGGGGACTAGCGGGGCAGTATTTT. Residues: CASSQGGLAGQYF.

V gene TRBV7-2 combines with J gene TRBJ1-1, with D perhaps TRBD1 (6 bases). CDR1 is SGHTA and CDR2 is FQGNSA in the germline V gene. The V end was cut by 5 bases, the J end by 4 bases, with 17 bases between. The CDR3 length is 15 residues. CDR3 sequence: CASSPGGARSTEAFF. The CDR3 bases are TGTGCCAGCAGCCCGGGGGGGGCGCGATCCACTGAAGCTTTCTTT. The whole variable domain, remainder taken from reference TRBV7-2 and TRBJ1-1, is GAGVSQSPSNKVTEKGKDVELRCDPISGHTALYWYRQSLGQGLEFLIYFQGNSAPDKSGLPSDRFSAERTGGSVSTLTIQRTQQEDSAVYLCASSPGGARSTEAFFGQGTRLTVV.

The chain has TRBV24-1 and TRBJ2-1; tentatively, D is TRBD1 (6 bases). CDR1 KGHDR and CDR2 SFDVKD come from the germline V gene. V gave up 4 bases and J gave up 4 bases, with 13 bases separating them. CDR3 length: 15 residues. The CDR3 spells CATSDSQGSYNEQFF. CDR3 bases: TGTGCCACCAGTGACTCCCAGGGGTCTTACAATGAGCAGTTCTTC.

The V gene is TRBV28, the J gene TRBJ2-7; TRBD1 is a possible D gene (6 bases). The V end lost 2 bases, the J end lost 5 bases, and 13 bases lay between the germline ends. Germline-derived CDR1 and CDR2 are MDHEN and SYDVKM. The length of the CDR3 is 14 residues. CDR3 residues: CASSLRRGLHEQYF. CDR3 coding DNA: TGTGCCAGCAGTTTACGCAGGGGTCTCCACGAGCAGTACTTC. The full variable domain, in which reference TRBV28 and TRBJ2-7 provide the parts outside the CDR3, is DVKVTQSSRYLVKRTGEKVFLECVQDMDHENMFWYRQDPGLGLRLIYFSYDVKMKEKGDIPEGYSVSREKKERFSLILESASTNQTSMYLCASSLRRGLHEQYFGPGTRLTVT.

This chain connects TRBV5-1 to TRBJ1-5; TRBD1 matches 8 bases. The CDR3 spans 15 residues. The germline V gene has CDR1 SGHRS and CDR2 YFSETQ. The V gene end was trimmed by 4 bases and the J gene end by 3 bases; junction bases not matched to a gene: 6. CDR3 nucleotides: TGCGCCAGCAGCAAGGAGACAGGGGTCAATCAGCCCCAGCATTTT. Its protein product is CASSKETGVNQPQHF.

The chain employs TRBV5-1 and TRBJ2-3; 10 bases map to TRBD2. The germline gives CDR1 SGHRS, CDR2 YFSETQ. The CDR3 length is 15 residues. With 4 bases clipped from V and 1 base from J, the junction kept 3 bases outside the gene matches. CDR3 nucleotide sequence: TGCGCCAGCAGCGATCTAGCGGGGGGCACAGATACGCAGTATTTT. Translated: CASSDLAGGTDTQYF.

The V and J genes are TRBV7-3 and TRBJ1-1; possible D gene TRBD1, 5 bases. V was trimmed by 5 bases and J by 1 base, leaving 14 bases between them. CDR3 length: 15 amino acids. Germline V gene data show CDR1 as SGHTA and CDR2 as FQGTGA. The CDR3, as DNA: TGTGCCAGCAGCCAAACTCCAGGGTGGAACACTGAAGCTTTCTTT. It yields the protein CASSQTPGWNTEAFF.